This TCR beta chain emerged from a study of T-cell memory formation after mild COVID-19. TCRdb called the 5' RACE reads again in MiXCR, with one record for every CDR3 protein. The sample holds around 34,000 distinct CDR3 sequences, about 7.7% seen once. In its sample, this clonotype was seen many times. This TCR was sampled from a man between 18 and 29 years old who had mild COVID-19 (a few samples of this study predate the infection). Cell type and time point are not known. The sample was PBMCs or a T cell subset sorted from them (not recorded which).

CDR3 in amino acids: CASSYQAGLAKNIQYF. CDR3 in DNA: TGTGCCAGCAGTTACCAGGCGGGGCTAGCCAAAAACATTCAGTACTTC. This chain connects TRBV6-5 to TRBJ2-4, with a tentative D call TRBD2 (6 bases). The CDR3 covers 16 residues. Germline V gives CDR1 MNHEY, CDR2 SVGAGI. V was clipped by 2 bases and J by 0 bases, with 11 bases between them.